Described below is a single T cell receptor beta chain sequence and its context. Its antigen is currently not known. One base away there is no much larger clone; base qualities are not given. This record belongs to a study of precursors of human CD4 cytotoxic T cells (dated by TCRdb to the late 2010s). With respect to the entire study: The bulk TCR-seq analysis covered CD4+ memory subsets from 14 donors in total. Sequences for both the TCRalpha and TCRbeta chains came out of the TCR-seq analysis of 14 donors (table S7). Broader findings and caveats from the paper: Expanded effector clonotypes accounted for a larger share of IL-7Rhigh TEMRA clonotypes than of TEM or TCM clonotypes. According to the authors, a human observational design cannot definitively establish the direction of differentiation between precursor and effector cells. Only 13 of the 14 donors were included in some of the bulk TCR-seq comparisons, which suggests that not every subset was available for every donor. Compared with the TCM and TEM subsets, the IL-7Rhigh and IL-7R- TEMRA subsets had more restricted TCR repertoires, marked by lower diversity and more expanded clonotypes.

For sequencing, an Illumina MiSeq was employed. Turning to the authors' computational methods: The Shannon-Wiener index, computed in VDJtools, was used to measure repertoire diversity. TCRbeta clonotypes with a clonotype frequency of at least 3 were defined as expanded. TCRdb trimmed public reads at Q25 via fastp, called clones via MiXCR and kept in-frame beta chains. Every CDR3 protein is listed once, alongside the most common genes and DNA of its rows. The V and J calls here are based on TCRdb, not the publication. The table for this sample lists about 760 distinct CDR3 sequences; roughly an eighth of them were counted only once. The biggest ten clones account for less than 9% of the sample. To test for a precursor-effector relationship among CD4 cytotoxic T cells, four sorted CD4+ memory subsets (TCM, TEM, IL-7Rhigh TEMRA, IL-7R- TEMRA) underwent bulk UMI-based TCR sequencing. Cells were obtained from peripheral blood mononuclear cells that had been isolated from human blood.

CDR1 and CDR2, per the germline V gene (reference sequence), are SEHNR and FQNEAQ. The CDR3 sequence holds 15 residues, the cysteine and phenylalanine included. The CDR3 DNA has 45 bases and is translated from base 1. V gives up 4 bases and J gives up 6 bases, and the segment between their germline ends measures 19 bases. This clonotype was sampled from a human donor in good health. The sequencing sample was made of memory CD4+ T cells from blood (PBMCs). The chain couples TRBV7-9 to TRBJ2-7, with a tentative D call of TRBD1 or TRBD2, each matching 6 bases. The DNA reads as follows: TGTGCCAGCAGCTCCGCCGGTTGGGGGGCGGTCGAGCAGTACTTC. It translates as CASSSAGWGAVEQYF.